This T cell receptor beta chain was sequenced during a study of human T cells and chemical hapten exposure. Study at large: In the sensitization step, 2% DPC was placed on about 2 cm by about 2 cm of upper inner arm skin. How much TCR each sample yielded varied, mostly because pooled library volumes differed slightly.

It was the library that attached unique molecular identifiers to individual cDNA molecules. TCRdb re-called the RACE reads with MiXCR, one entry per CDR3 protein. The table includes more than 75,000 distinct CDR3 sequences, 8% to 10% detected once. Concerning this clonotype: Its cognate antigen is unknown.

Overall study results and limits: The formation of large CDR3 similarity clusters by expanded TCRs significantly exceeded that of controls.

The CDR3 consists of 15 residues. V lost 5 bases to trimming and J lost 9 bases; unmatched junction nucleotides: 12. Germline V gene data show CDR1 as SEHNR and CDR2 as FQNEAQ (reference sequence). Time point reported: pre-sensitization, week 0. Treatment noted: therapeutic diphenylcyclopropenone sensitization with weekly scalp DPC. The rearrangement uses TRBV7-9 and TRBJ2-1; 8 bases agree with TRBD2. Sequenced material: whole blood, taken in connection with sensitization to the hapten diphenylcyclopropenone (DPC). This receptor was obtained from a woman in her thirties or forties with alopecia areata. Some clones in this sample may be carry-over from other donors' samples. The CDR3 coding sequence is TGTGCCAGCAGCCCCCCGGGGGGGCCGGGGTTTGAGCAGTTCTTC. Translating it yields CASSPPGGPGFEQFF.